This TCR beta chain was identified during a study of shared clonotypes between healthy human individuals. Broader study findings: Shared across several donors were around 5% of the naive CD4 clonotypes.

This clone showed up just once. The antigen remains unidentified. This CDR3 spans 13 amino acids. The ends lost 3 bases at V and 15 bases at J; junction bases unmatched: 4. Germline V gene sequence: CDR1 MNHEY, CDR2 SMNVEV (reference sequence). As defined, naive CD8 cells were CD45RO-negative and positively selected for CCR7, with terminally differentiated effector memory CD45RA+ cells excluded. Donation came from healthy HIV-negative adults that had no recent acute infections or vaccinations. At deep level, the assay was performed. Authors' processing steps: ImmunoSEQ sequences covered only the junction and lacked quality scores; filtering therefore differed. Generated by immunoSEQ multiplex PCR, the TCRdb table keeps only in-frame clones and is missing some. Clonal size and the V and J genes are those of that table, whereas D and trimming came from the DNA. The data contain millions of clones, about 95% of them singletons.

The receptor's source is a young man in good health. The rearrangement joins TRBV27 to TRBJ2-1; 14 bases agree with TRBD2. The sample taken for sequencing was naive CD8+ T cells sorted from blood. The CDR3 DNA sequence: TGTGCCAGCAGTTTTGGACTAGCGGGGGGCCTGTTCTTC. Its translation: CASSFGLAGGLFF.